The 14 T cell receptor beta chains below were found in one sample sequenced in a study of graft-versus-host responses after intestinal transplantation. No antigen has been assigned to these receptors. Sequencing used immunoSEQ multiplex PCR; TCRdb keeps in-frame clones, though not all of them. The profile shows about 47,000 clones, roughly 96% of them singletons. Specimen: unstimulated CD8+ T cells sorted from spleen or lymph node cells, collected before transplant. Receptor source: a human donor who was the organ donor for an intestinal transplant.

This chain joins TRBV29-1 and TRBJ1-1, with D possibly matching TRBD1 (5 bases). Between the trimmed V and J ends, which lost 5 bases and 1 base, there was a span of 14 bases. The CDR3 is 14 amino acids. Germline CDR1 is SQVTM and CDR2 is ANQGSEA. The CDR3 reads CSVRPGSGNTEAFF. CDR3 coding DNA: TGCAGCGTTAGACCAGGGTCGGGGAACACTGAAGCTTTCTTT.

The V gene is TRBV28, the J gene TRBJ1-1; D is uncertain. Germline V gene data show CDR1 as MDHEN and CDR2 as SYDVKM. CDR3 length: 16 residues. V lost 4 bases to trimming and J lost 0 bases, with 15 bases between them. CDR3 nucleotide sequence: TGTGCCAGCAGTTCCTCCCGGCTTCACATGAACACTGAAGCTTTCTTT. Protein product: CASSSSRLHMNTEAFF.

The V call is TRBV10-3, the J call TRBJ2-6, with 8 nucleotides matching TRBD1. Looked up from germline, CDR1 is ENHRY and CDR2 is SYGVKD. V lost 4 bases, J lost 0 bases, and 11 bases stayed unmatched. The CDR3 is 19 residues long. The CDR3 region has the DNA TGTGCCATCAGTGGGAATGAGGGGACAGGCAACTCTGGGGCCAACGTCCTGACTTTC. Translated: CAISGNEGTGNSGANVLTF.

This chain's CDR3 is CASSLSGTSTDTQYF. Written as DNA, the CDR3 is TGCGCCAGCAGCTTGAGCGGCACTAGCACAGATACGCAGTATTTT. The chain employs TRBV5-1 and TRBJ2-3; TRBD2 is a possible D gene (5 bases). The CDR3 loop spans 15 amino acids. Germline V gene data show CDR1 as SGHRS and CDR2 as YFSETQ. Trimming removed 1 base from V and 0 bases from J, with 9 bases in between.

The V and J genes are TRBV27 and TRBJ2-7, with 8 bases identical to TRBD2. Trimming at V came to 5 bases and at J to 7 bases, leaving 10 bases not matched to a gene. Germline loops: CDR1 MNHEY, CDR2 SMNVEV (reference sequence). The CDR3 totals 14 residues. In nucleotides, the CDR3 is TGTGCCAGCAGTACCTCGGGACTAGGATCTGAGCAGTACTTC. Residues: CASSTSGLGSEQYF.

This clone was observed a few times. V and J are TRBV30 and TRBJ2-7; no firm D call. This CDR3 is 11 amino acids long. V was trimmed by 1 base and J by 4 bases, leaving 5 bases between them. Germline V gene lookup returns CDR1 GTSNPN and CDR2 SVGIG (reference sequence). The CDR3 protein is CAWSDSYEQYF. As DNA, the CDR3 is TGTGCCTGGAGTGATTCTTACGAGCAGTACTTC.

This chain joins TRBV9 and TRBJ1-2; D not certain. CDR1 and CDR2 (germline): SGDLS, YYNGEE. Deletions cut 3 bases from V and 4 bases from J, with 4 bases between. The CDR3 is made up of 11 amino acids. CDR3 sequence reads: CASSGLYGYTF. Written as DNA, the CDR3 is TGTGCCAGCAGCGGCCTCTATGGCTACACCTTC.

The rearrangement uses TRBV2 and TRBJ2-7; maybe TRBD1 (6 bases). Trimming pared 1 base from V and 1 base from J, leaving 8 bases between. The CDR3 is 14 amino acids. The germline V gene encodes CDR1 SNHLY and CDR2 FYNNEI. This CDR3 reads CASSEGGTSYEQYF. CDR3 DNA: TGTGCCAGCAGTGAAGGAGGGACATCCTACGAGCAGTACTTC.

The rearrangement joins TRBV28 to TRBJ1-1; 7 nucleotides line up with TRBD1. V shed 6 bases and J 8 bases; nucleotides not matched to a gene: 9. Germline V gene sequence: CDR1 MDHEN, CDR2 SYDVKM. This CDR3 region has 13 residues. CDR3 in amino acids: CASSLRKTGEAFF. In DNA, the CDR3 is TGTGCCAGCAGCCTAAGGAAGACAGGGGAAGCTTTCTTT. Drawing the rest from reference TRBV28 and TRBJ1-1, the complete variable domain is DVKVTQSSRYLVKRTGEKVFLECVQDMDHENMFWYRQDPGLGLRLIYFSYDVKMKEKGDIPEGYSVSREKKERFSLILESASTNQTSMYLCASSLRKTGEAFFGQGTRLTVV.

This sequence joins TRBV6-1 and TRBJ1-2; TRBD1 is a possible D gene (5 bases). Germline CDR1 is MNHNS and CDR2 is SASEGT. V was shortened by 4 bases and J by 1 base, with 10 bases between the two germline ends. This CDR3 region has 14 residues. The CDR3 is CASSAPQGNYGYTF. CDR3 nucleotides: TGTGCCAGCAGTGCCCCTCAGGGTAACTATGGCTACACCTTC.

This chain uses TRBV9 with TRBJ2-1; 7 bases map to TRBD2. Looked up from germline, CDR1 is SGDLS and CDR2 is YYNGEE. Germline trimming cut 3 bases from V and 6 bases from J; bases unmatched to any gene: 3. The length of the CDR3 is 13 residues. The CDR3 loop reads CASSAGTTNEQFF. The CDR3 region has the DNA TGTGCCAGCAGCGCCGGGACTACCAATGAGCAGTTCTTC. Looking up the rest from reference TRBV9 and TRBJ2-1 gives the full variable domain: DSGVTQTPKHLITATGQRVTLRCSPRSGDLSVYWYQQSLDQGLQFLIQYYNGEERAKGNILERFSAQQFPDLHSELNLSSLELGDSALYFCASSAGTTNEQFFGPGTRLTVL.

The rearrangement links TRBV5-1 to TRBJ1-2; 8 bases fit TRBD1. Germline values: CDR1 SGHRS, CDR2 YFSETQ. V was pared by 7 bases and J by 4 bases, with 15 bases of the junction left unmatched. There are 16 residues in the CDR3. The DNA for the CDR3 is TGCGCCAGCCACAAAGAAGACAGGGGAACATTCTATGGCTACACCTTC. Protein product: CASHKEDRGTFYGYTF. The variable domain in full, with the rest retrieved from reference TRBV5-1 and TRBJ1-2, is KAGVTQTPRYLIKTRGQQVTLSCSPISGHRSVSWYQQTPGQGLQFLFEYFSETQRNKGNFPGRFSGRQFSNSRSEMNVSTLELGDSALYLCASHKEDRGTFYGYTFGSGTRLTVV.

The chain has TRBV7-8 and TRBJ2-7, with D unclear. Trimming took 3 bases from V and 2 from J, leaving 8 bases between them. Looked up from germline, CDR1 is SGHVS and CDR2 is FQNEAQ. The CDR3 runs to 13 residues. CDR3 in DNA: TGTGCCAGCAGCTTTCGGCAGACCTACGAGCAGTACTTC. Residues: CASSFRQTYEQYF.

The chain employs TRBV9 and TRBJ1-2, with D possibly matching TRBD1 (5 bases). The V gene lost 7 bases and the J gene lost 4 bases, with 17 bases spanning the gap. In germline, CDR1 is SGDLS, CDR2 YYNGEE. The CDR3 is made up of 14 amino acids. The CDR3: CASGSSAGLYGYTF. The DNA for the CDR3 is TGTGCCAGCGGTTCGAGCGCGGGGCTCTATGGCTACACCTTC.